This is a list of T cell receptor beta chains from one sample in a study of T-cell reconstitution after alpha-beta-depleted transplantation in children. TCRdb redid the calling of the PCR reads with MiXCR, one entry per CDR3 protein. Of fewer than 250,000 distinct CDR3 sequences in the sample, roughly 7.7% were seen once. Sequenced here: PBMCs, mostly from graft donor cells, sampled 180 days after TCRalphabeta/CD19-depleted stem cell transplant. Source of these receptors: a male patient between 10 and 17 years old who had a stem cell transplant for acute lymphoblastic leukemia, so the T cells may come from the graft donor. Each CDR3 is given without its conserved first and last residue. Fields, in order: J gene, clone size, V gene, CDR3 protein. Clone size is shown for a subset of rows, as once, few, many or a class of expanded clone.

TRBJ1-5 many TRBV4-1 ASSQELYQPQH
TRBJ2-2 - TRBV10-1 ASSASSIGELF
TRBJ2-3 many TRBV7-9 ASSLGQRGGPEDTQY
TRBJ1-2 many TRBV29-1 SVEGQGFQWRGYT
TRBJ2-3 many TRBV9 ASSASSWDTQY
TRBJ2-1 many TRBV7-8 ASSSQQGGLF
TRBJ2-7 many TRBV5-1 ASKSQGGYEQY
TRBJ2-1 - TRBV20-1 SARVLGRLAGGGNEQF
TRBJ2-2 many TRBV20-1 SAPSVGSTGELF
TRBJ1-5 many TRBV4-1 ASSQEEGGNQPQH
TRBJ2-3 many TRBV4-3 ASSPTLSGDTQY
TRBJ2-1 many TRBV11-3 ASSLEAGRYNEQF
TRBJ2-3 many TRBV5-5 ASRRQGITDTQY
TRBJ2-2 many TRBV25-1 ASRGVAGGSTGELF
TRBJ1-2 - TRBV11-1 ASSLEVTGALANYGYT
TRBJ1-2 many TRBV29-1 SAAAGQGIYGYT
TRBJ2-3 many TRBV12-3/TRBV12-4 ASSFLQGADTQY
TRBJ1-3 many TRBV7-8 ASSSRGRGGSYGNTIY
TRBJ2-1 many TRBV7-9 ASSFRRGYNEQF
TRBJ1-2 - TRBV3-1 ASSQGSLGQASFYGYT
TRBJ2-7 many TRBV4-2 ASSQDAGTQRPYEQY
TRBJ2-3 many TRBV3-1 ASTRDRVTDTQY
TRBJ1-5 many TRBV28 ASSLSPSLGAGQPQH
TRBJ2-2 - TRBV5-4 ASSLEAGGHGELF
TRBJ1-1 many TRBV12-3/TRBV12-4 ASRVQRGTEAF
TRBJ2-2 few TRBV7-9 ASSLPSGVLTGELF
TRBJ1-4 many TRBV29-1 SARGRNEKLF